This T cell receptor beta chain originates from a study of T cell responses to AZD1222 COVID-19 vaccine. Study at large: Investigators merged groups given second doses at roughly 4 or roughly 12 weeks.

Profiling relied on immunoSEQ multiplex PCR, and the TCRdb table lists in-frame clones only, not all of them. The sample includes some 47,000 clones, more than 80% of them seen just once. For this clone: One end of the junction is discordant with germline, which a read error may explain.

Germline V gene lookup returns CDR1 MNHEY and CDR2 SVGAGI. The CDR3 contains 12 residues. The source material was peripheral blood, sampled on day 0 of AZD1222 vaccination. The chain is built from TRBV6-5 and TRBJ2-3, with unresolved D. The source of this sequence is an adult in good health. DNA of the CDR3: TGCGCCAGCAGTTCCCCGGTAGATACGCAGTATTTT. It specifies CASSSPVDTQYF.